The clone carrying this T cell receptor beta chain occurred a few times. The authors' processing: By means of reference gene primer amplification, nucleated cell counts were estimated. Assay: immunoSEQ multiplex PCR; the TCRdb copy retains only in-frame clones and omits some. The V and J calls and clone size come from that table; D and trimming were worked out from the DNA. The sample shows roughly 190,000 clones, about four fifths of them seen only once. These data belong to a study of blood T cell repertoires in COVID-19. Looking at the study overall: PBMCs, B-cell-depleted T cells, or T cells were the source of the cDNA or gDNA that made up the material.

The CDR3 is made up of 14 amino acids. From germline, CDR1 is LNHDA and CDR2 SQIVND (reference sequence). Trimming stripped 3 bases from V and 4 bases from J, with 13 bases between. The specimen sequenced was peripheral blood. This TCR derives from a woman in her seventies with active or convalescent COVID-19. The chain couples TRBV19 to TRBJ2-7, with D maybe TRBD2 (6 bases). The CDR3 protein is CASSIAWEAYEQYF. The CDR3 DNA sequence: TGTGCCAGTAGTATTGCCTGGGAGGCGTACGAGCAGTACTTC.